This T cell receptor (beta chain) was sequenced for a study of T cell responses to AZD1222 COVID-19 vaccine (dated by TCRdb to the early 2020s). About the study as a whole: Because spike-specific TCR depth and breadth did not differ between the two schedules, AZD1222 recipients who got a second dose at roughly 4 weeks were pooled with those who got a second dose at roughly 12 weeks. A total of more than 230 trial participants underwent TCR sequencing, of whom some 210 received two doses of AZD1222 and some 26 received two doses of the MenACWY control vaccine. Trial participants were enrolled by age into 18-55, 56-69 and 70-plus year subgroups, with roughly 160, 29 and 62 TCR-sequenced participants respectively.

What the time point label conveys for this sample: baseline before first vaccination. Vaccinee samples came from UK trials COV001 and COV002, including a single-blind randomized controlled phase 2/3 trial of AZD1222 (ChAdOx1 nCoV-19) in healthy adults. For TCRbeta chain sequencing, PBMC samples were collected from trial participants at day 0 and at day 28 after the second dose. There are 14 amino acids in the CDR3, from cysteine to phenylalanine inclusive. Only CDR3 DNA remains: 42 bases, in frame from the first base. Study-wide findings and limitations: Epitopes outside the regions mutated in the B.1.351 and B.1.1.7 variants were reportedly recognized by nearly half of the unique spike-specific TCRs. After two AZD1222 doses, spike-specific TCR breadth and depth were significantly higher than at day 0 and than in MenACWY recipients. The 56-69-year group was small, and its depth increase did not reach significance, likely because of low power. Only 5 to 7 AZD1222 recipients were SARS-CoV-2 seropositive at baseline, limiting conclusions about previously exposed vaccinees. Because no day 14 peak-response samples were available, the repertoires could be characterized only after the peak T cell response. CD4 TCRs associated with the vaccine covered the entire spike protein, and the dominant responses were in regions 160-218 and 743-854. Participants were mostly white British, with more females than males. The authors suggested clonal diversity may have been underestimated.

Notes on this clone: What antigen it recognizes has not been identified. Base qualities are missing; no much larger clone stands one base away.

The CDR3 regions of human TCRbeta chains were analyzed by immunosequencing. On the study's bioinformatics: Repertoire TCRs were matched against a reference library of SARS-CoV-2-specific TCRs generated with the MIRA antigen-specificity platform. Breadth was defined as the fraction of unique TCRs that were SARS-CoV-2-associated. Depth was defined as the fraction of total T cells that were SARS-CoV-2-associated. Using the MIRA data, each spike-specific TCR was assigned both to the spike region to which the TCR was reactive and to a CD4 or CD8 class. Log10-transformed breadth and depth values were compared by one-way ANOVA with Sidak's multiple comparisons tests. The clones in this table, taken by TCRdb from immuneACCESS, are in-frame only. Not every clone is retained; where verified, under half of the shortfall comes from an unresolved V gene, and the cause of the rest is unknown. Clonal size and the V and J genes are those of that table, whereas D and trimming came from the DNA. The sample includes roughly 100,000 clones, with about nine tenths observed a single time. About 5% of the sample belongs to the ten largest clones.

The sequences come from peripheral blood, collected on day 0 of AZD1222 vaccination. The source of this sequence is an adult in good health. The rearranged segments are TRBV21-1 and TRBJ2-7; TRBD1, as called in the table, went unchecked against the DNA. TRBV21-1 is flagged as a pseudogene. The CDR3 region: CASSPGQSNYEQYF. The nucleotides read TGTGCCAGCAGCCCGGGACAGAGCAACTACGAGCAGTACTTC.